This T cell receptor (beta chain) comes out of a study of regulatory T cells in long-lasting Graves disease. Study overall: Those with persistent Graves' disease had received antithyroid drugs for over 5 years with positive TSH receptor antibodies.

Specified time point: persistent/refractory GD, antithyroid drugs over 5 years with positive TRAb. The TCR library was made from RNA extracted from PBMCs. CDR1 and CDR2 from the germline V gene are LNHDA and SQIVND (reference sequence). The CDR3 sequence is 14 residues long. The ends lost 3 bases at V and 5 bases at J; junction bases unmatched: 3. Construction of the TCR beta libraries employed iRepertoire HTBI primers in conjunction with Arm-PCR of CDR3 regions. TCRdb ran MiXCR on the multiplex PCR reads and lists one entry per CDR3 protein. The table records about 450,000 distinct CDR3 sequences, around 22% of them present only once.

Sequencing used peripheral blood mononuclear cells (PBMCs), obtained when the disease was refractory, from a patient treated with antithyroid drugs. The chain joins TRBV19 to TRBJ2-1; 8 bases agree with TRBD1. The receptor's source is a female donor with Graves disease. The CDR3 spells CASSIRGLNNEQFF. Written as DNA, the CDR3 is TGTGCCAGTAGTATCAGGGGGCTGAACAATGAGCAGTTCTTC. Using reference TRBV19 and TRBJ2-1 for the parts outside the CDR3, the full variable domain is DGGITQSPKYLFRKEGQNVTLSCEQNLNHDAMYWYRQDPGQGLRLIYYSQIVNDFQKGDIAEGYSVSREKKESFPLTVTSAQKNPTAFYLCASSIRGLNNEQFFGPGTRLTVL.